These 9 T cell receptor beta chains were all obtained from the same sample, sequenced in a study of T cells after yellow fever vaccination. In TCRdb, the 5' RACE reads were re-called with MiXCR into one record per CDR3 protein. Found here are more than 25,000 distinct CDR3 sequences, around 5.8% of them singletons; the top ten hold approximately 25%. The material sequenced was PBMCs, either bulk or a sorted T-cell subset (CD4+, CD8+, memory, or dextramer-sorted; not recorded which), taken on the day of the yellow fever booster vaccination. The receptors shown here come from a man younger than 40 who received the YFV17D yellow fever vaccine.

This clonotype was seen only a few times. The chain carries TRBV10-1 and TRBJ2-1, with 14 bases identical to TRBD2. Germline V gives CDR1 WNHNN, CDR2 SYGVQD (reference sequence). The CDR3 is 15 residues long. V was pared by 6 bases and J by 6 bases, with 4 bases of the junction left unmatched. The CDR3 DNA is TGCGCCAGCAGGGCCGGGACTAGCGGGAGCAATGAGCAGTTCTTC. Translated: CASRAGTSGSNEQFF.

In its sample, this clonotype was seen a few times. The V and J genes are TRBV20-1 and TRBJ2-7; either TRBD1 or TRBD2 may supply D (5 bases each). The CDR3 loop spans 14 amino acids. Trimming took off 3 bases at V and 3 bases at J, with 15 bases between the two ends. Germline assignment: CDR1 DFQATT and CDR2 SNEGSKA (reference sequence). The CDR3 bases are TGCAGTGCTAGCTCCAGGGACGATATCTACGAGCAGTACTTC. It yields the protein CSASSRDDIYEQYF.

This clonotype was seen a few times. CDR3 nucleotides: TGTGCCAGCAGAAGGGACTTAGCGGGAGAAGGGAGCAATGAGCAGTTCTTC. This codes for CASRRDLAGEGSNEQFF. The V and J genes are TRBV5-4 and TRBJ2-1, with 9 bases identical to TRBD2. This CDR3 region has 17 residues. V dropped 5 bases and J dropped 6; count of bases not matched to a gene: 15. The germline V gene has CDR1 SGHNT and CDR2 YYREEE (reference sequence).

This clonotype was detected many times. The chain joins TRBV2 to TRBJ2-7, with a tentative D call TRBD1 (5 bases). The CDR3 extends over 13 amino acids. V was shortened by 4 bases and J by 4 bases, with 11 bases between the two germline ends. CDR1 is SNHLY and CDR2 is FYNNEI in the germline V gene. DNA for the CDR3: TGTGCCAGCAGTGGGCAGGGATGGTACGAGCAGTACTTC. This gives the protein CASSGQGWYEQYF.

This clonotype has just a few counts. This chain connects TRBV7-2 to TRBJ2-1; a weak D match, TRBD1 (5 bases). Looked up from germline, CDR1 is SGHTA and CDR2 is FQGNSA. V was clipped by 0 bases and J by 3 bases, with 15 bases between them. CDR3 length: 17 amino acids. For the CDR3, the DNA is TGTGCCAGCAGCTTAGCCTGGGGCCTCCAATACTACAATGAGCAGTTCTTC. The encoded protein is CASSLAWGLQYYNEQFF.

This clonotype has a handful of counts. In nucleotides, the CDR3 is TGTGCCAGCAGCGCTAGCCTGACTAGCGGGAGTTACGAGCAGTACTTC. This gives the protein CASSASLTSGSYEQYF. This rearrangement joins TRBV12-3 or TRBV12-4 to TRBJ2-7; 12 bases fit TRBD2. The J segment lost 4 bases and the V segment lost 6 bases, leaving 10 bases of the junction unmatched. The CDR3 runs 16 residues.

The CDR3 DNA follows: TGTGCCAGCAGCGTAGTCCATCGGCCGTCGGAATACAATGAGCAGTTCTTC. It is translated as CASSVVHRPSEYNEQFF. This chain links TRBV9 with TRBJ2-1; D call uncertain. The CDR3 runs to 17 residues. Trimming cost V 0 bases and J 4 bases, with 17 bases left between them. Germline V CDR1 and CDR2: SGDLS, YYNGEE.

This clonotype was picked up many times. CDR3 nucleotides: TGTGCCAGTAGTACAACAGGGTTTTCGAATCAGCCCCAGCATTTT. It is translated as CASSTTGFSNQPQHF. The chain recombines TRBV19 with TRBJ1-5; a possible D gene is TRBD1 (6 bases). V lost 4 bases and J lost 4, with 14 bases in between. The V gene's germline CDR1 is LNHDA and CDR2 SQIVND (reference sequence). The CDR3 length is 15 residues. Combining the CDR3 with reference TRBV19 and TRBJ1-5 gives the whole variable domain DGGITQSPKYLFRKEGQNVTLSCEQNLNHDAMYWYRQDPGQGLRLIYYSQIVNDFQKGDIAEGYSVSREKKESFPLTVTSAQKNPTAFYLCASSTTGFSNQPQHFGDGTRLSIL.

This clonotype was observed many times. The genes are TRBV12-3 or TRBV12-4 and TRBJ2-5; D is undetermined. V was pared by 3 bases and J by 11 bases, with 16 bases between. This CDR3 has 13 residues. This CDR3 reads CASSLIGSPGQYF. In DNA form, the CDR3 reads TGTGCCAGCAGTTTGATCGGGTCTCCCGGGCAGTACTTC.